Following are 30 T cell receptor beta chains from one sample sequenced in a study of regulatory T cells in long-lasting Graves disease. With iRepertoire HTBI primers and Arm-PCR of CDR3 regions, TCR beta libraries were built. TCRdb re-derived calls from the multiplex PCR reads in MiXCR, one entry per CDR3 protein. The profile shows around 360,000 distinct CDR3 sequences, around 15% of them singletons. The time point was: newly diagnosed GD, antithyroid drugs for less than 3 months. PBMCs provided the RNA from which the TCR library was made. The sample also formed part of further work on T cells in Graves' hyperthyroidism and ophthalmopathy.

The specimen comprised peripheral blood mononuclear cells (PBMCs), sampled at new diagnosis, from a patient treated with antithyroid drugs. The origin of the receptors is a young woman with Graves disease.

This clonotype appeared a few times. The chain has TRBV12-3 or TRBV12-4 and TRBJ2-7, with unresolved D. The V end lost 6 bases, the J end lost 8 bases, and 8 bases lay between the germline ends. The CDR3 length is 10 residues. CDR3 residues: CASSSTKQYF. The CDR3 DNA sequence: TGTGCCAGCAGCTCAACAAAGCAGTACTTC.

The genes are TRBV5-1 and TRBJ2-1, with a possible D match to TRBD2 (5 bases). The CDR3 has 13 residues. CDR1 is SGHRS and CDR2 is YFSETQ in the germline V gene. Trimming cost V 3 bases and J 10 bases, with 14 bases left between them. The DNA of the CDR3 is TGCGCCAGCAGCTACCGGACTGAACAAGAGCAGTTCTTC. It yields the protein CASSYRTEQEQFF.

This clonotype has at least ten counts. V gene TRBV28 combines with J gene TRBJ2-3; TRBD2 might be the D (5 bases). Germline assignment: CDR1 MDHEN and CDR2 SYDVKM. V was shortened by 6 bases and J by 0 bases, with 13 bases between the two germline ends. The CDR3 covers 15 residues. CDR3 amino acids: CASSTTGGSTDTQYF. The DNA of the CDR3 is TGTGCCAGCAGCACCACTGGCGGGAGCACAGATACGCAGTATTTT.

This clonotype appeared a few times. V usage is TRBV29-1 and J usage is TRBJ2-7; D perhaps matches TRBD2 (6 bases). The V end was cut by 5 bases, the J end by 0 bases, with 14 bases between. CDR1 is SQVTM and CDR2 is ANQGSEA in the germline V gene. This CDR3 is built from 14 residues. CDR3 sequence (DNA): TGCAGCGTTATAAGGGACTCAAGCTCCTACGAGCAGTACTTC. It yields the protein CSVIRDSSSYEQYF.

This clonotype showed up many times. V gene TRBV6-1 combines with J gene TRBJ2-1; TRBD2 aligns across 9 bases. From germline, CDR1 is MNHNS and CDR2 SASEGT. This CDR3 comprises 14 residues. The V and J ends lost 6 bases and 3 bases, in that order; junction bases with no gene match: 3. CDR3 bases: TGTGCCAGCAGCCGCGGGGGGGGCTACAATGAGCAGTTCTTC. Amino acids: CASSRGGGYNEQFF.

This clonotype was seen repeatedly, ten times or more. This chain links TRBV11-1 with TRBJ2-7, with D possibly matching TRBD1 (5 bases). CDR1 is SGHAT and CDR2 is FQDESV in the germline V gene (reference sequence). V shed 3 bases and J shed 5 bases, with 14 bases lying between them. The CDR3 loop spans 14 amino acids. The CDR3 loop is CASSFSSVGDEQYF. The CDR3 nucleotides read TGTGCCAGCAGCTTCTCCAGTGTAGGGGACGAGCAGTACTTC.

This clonotype was recorded at least ten times. The chain employs TRBV18 and TRBJ2-3; D not resolved. With 3 bases removed from V and 5 bases from J, the gap between germline ends came to 9 bases. The CDR3 runs 13 residues. Per germline, CDR1 KGHSH and CDR2 LQKENI. The CDR3 sequence is CASSPQRRDTQYF. The CDR3 region has the DNA TGTGCCAGCTCACCGCAGCGTAGAGATACGCAGTATTTT.

Details on this clonotype: A much bigger clone sits one base away, suggesting this may be a read error. This chain joins TRBV2 and TRBJ2-3; TRBD2 matches at 13 bases. The DNA end lines up better with TRBJ2-1; the J call may be wrong. In germline, CDR1 is SNHLY, CDR2 FYNNEI. CDR3 length: 14 amino acids. CDR3 protein: CAGTGTSGTHEQFF. The CDR3 DNA reads as TGTGCCGGCACCGGGACTAGCGGGACCCATGAGCAGTTCTTC.

This clonotype was seen ten or more times. This chain uses TRBV3-1 with TRBJ2-3; D ambiguous. V was shortened by 3 bases and J by 6 bases, with 10 bases between the two germline ends. This CDR3 region has 13 residues. From germline, CDR1 is LGHDT and CDR2 YNNKEL (reference sequence). The CDR3 is CASSQRESDTQYF. The CDR3 DNA sequence: TGTGCCAGCAGCCAGAGAGAGTCTGATACGCAGTATTTT.

This clonotype was picked up many times. The chain combines TRBV10-3 with TRBJ1-1; 9 nucleotides align to TRBD1. The CDR3 is 14 residues long. The germline V gene has CDR1 ENHRY and CDR2 SYGVKD. Trimming took 7 bases from V and 5 from J; bases not matched to a gene: 8. The CDR3 sequence is CAITEGQGGTEAFF. The CDR3 region has the DNA TGTGCCATCACCGAGGGACAGGGTGGGACTGAAGCTTTCTTT.

This clonotype occurred many times. The chain combines TRBV28 with TRBJ2-7; TRBD1 matches at 7 bases. There are 13 residues in the CDR3. The V gene end was trimmed by 6 bases and the J gene end by 2 bases; junction bases not matched to a gene: 4. Per the germline V gene, CDR1 is MDHEN and CDR2 is SYDVKM. CDR3 amino acids: CASSSGQTYEQYF. The CDR3 DNA is TGTGCCAGCAGCTCGGGACAGACCTACGAGCAGTACTTC. Variable domain in full (rest from reference TRBV28 and TRBJ2-7): DVKVTQSSRYLVKRTGEKVFLECVQDMDHENMFWYRQDPGLGLRLIYFSYDVKMKEKGDIPEGYSVSREKKERFSLILESASTNQTSMYLCASSSGQTYEQYFGPGTRLTVT.

This clonotype was observed many times. The V call is TRBV3-1, the J call TRBJ1-2; 8 nucleotides line up with TRBD1. Germline V gives CDR1 LGHDT, CDR2 YNNKEL (reference sequence). J lost 4 bases, V lost 1 base, and 8 bases had no gene match. The CDR3 extends over 16 amino acids. This CDR3 reads CASSQGPSGGAYGYTF. The CDR3 bases are TGTGCCAGCAGCCAAGGACCCTCAGGGGGCGCCTATGGCTACACCTTC. The variable domain in full, completed from reference TRBV3-1 and TRBJ1-2, reads DTAVSQTPKYLVTQMGNDKSIKCEQNLGHDTMYWYKQDSKKFLKIMFSYNNKELIINETVPNRFSPKSPDKAHLNLHINSLELGDSAVYFCASSQGPSGGAYGYTFGSGTRLTVV.

This clonotype was detected many times. This chain links TRBV30 with TRBJ1-5; D is possibly TRBD1 (6 bases). The germline V gene encodes CDR1 GTSNPN and CDR2 SVGIG (reference sequence). With 1 base removed from V and 5 bases from J, the gap between germline ends came to 9 bases. The CDR3 is made up of 13 amino acids. The CDR3 sequence: CAWSDGGHQPQHF. DNA for the CDR3: TGTGCCTGGAGTGATGGGGGGCATCAGCCCCAGCATTTT. Looking up the rest from reference TRBV30 and TRBJ1-5 gives the full variable domain: SQTIHQWPATLVQPVGSPLSLECTVEGTSNPNLYWYRQAAGRGLQLLFYSVGIGQISSEVPQNLSASRPQDRQFILSSKKLLLSDSGFYLCAWSDGGHQPQHFGDGTRLSIL.

This clonotype showed up many times. This chain connects TRBV5-5 to TRBJ2-7; 9 bases map to TRBD2. From germline, CDR1 is SGHKS and CDR2 YYEKEE (reference sequence). CDR3 length: 15 residues. Unmatched junction bases numbered 4, after V lost 0 bases and J lost 3 bases. The CDR3 sequence: CASSLGASGVYEQYF. The CDR3 coding sequence is TGTGCCAGCAGCTTGGGCGCTAGCGGGGTCTACGAGCAGTACTTC. Complete variable domain (other parts from reference TRBV5-5 and TRBJ2-7): DAGVTQSPTHLIKTRGQQVTLRCSPISGHKSVSWYQQVLGQGPQFIFQYYEKEERGRGNFPDRFSARQFPNYSSELNVNALLLGDSALYLCASSLGASGVYEQYFGPGTRLTVT.

The table lists this clonotype with many counts. Written as DNA, the CDR3 is TGTGCCAGCGAACGGTCAGGGGGCGCGTACACCGGGGAGCTGTTTTTT. It yields the protein CASERSGGAYTGELFF. The chain carries TRBV7-8 and TRBJ2-2; 8 nucleotides line up with TRBD1. CDR3 length equals 16 residues. Germline values: CDR1 SGHVS, CDR2 FQNEAQ. With V trimmed by 8 bases and J by 3 bases, 11 bases remained unmatched.

This clonotype was picked up a small number of times. This chain links TRBV6-1 with TRBJ1-1, with D possibly being TRBD1 (5 bases). The V and J ends lost 6 bases and 4 bases respectively, with 18 bases between them. Germline CDR1 MNHNS, CDR2 SASEGT. The CDR3 is 15 residues long. The CDR3 here is CASSPSGPGVTEAFF. Here the CDR3 DNA reads TGTGCCAGCAGCCCTAGTGGACCGGGGGTCACTGAAGCTTTCTTT.

This clonotype has a single count. V usage is TRBV15 and J usage is TRBJ1-6; 7 bases line up with TRBD1. Germline V gene data show CDR1 as LNHNV and CDR2 as YYDKDF (reference sequence). Unmatched junction bases numbered 4, after V lost 5 bases and J lost 3 bases. The CDR3 length is 15 residues. CDR3: CATSGGQDYNSPLHF. The CDR3, as DNA: TGTGCCACCAGCGGAGGACAGGACTATAATTCACCCCTCCACTTT. Drawing the rest from reference TRBV15 and TRBJ1-6, the complete variable domain is DAMVIQNPRYQVTQFGKPVTLSCSQTLNHNVMYWYQQKSSQAPKLLFHYYDKDFNNEADTPDNFQSRRPNTSFCFLDIRSPGLGDTAMYLCATSGGQDYNSPLHFGNGTRLTVT.

As regards this clonotype: The likely explanation is a read error, given a far larger clone one base away. The gene calls are TRBV2 and TRBJ2-1, with D perhaps TRBD2 (5 bases). The CDR3 totals 12 residues. V was clipped by 4 bases and J by 10 bases, with 11 bases between them. Germline CDR1 SNHLY, CDR2 FYNNEI. Here the CDR3 reads CASSGETYEQFF. CDR3 sequence (DNA): TGTGCCAGCAGTGGGGAGACCTACGAGCAGTTCTTC.

At least ten counts were recorded for this clonotype. The chain uses TRBV6-6 and TRBJ2-5, with D unclear. With 0 bases removed from V and 6 bases from J, the gap between germline ends came to 11 bases. The CDR3 is 14 residues long. Germline-derived CDR1 and CDR2 are MNHNY and SVGAGI (reference sequence). CDR3 sequence (DNA): TGTGCCAGCAGTTACTCGGCCTCCAAACAGACCCAGTACTTC. Translated, it gives CASSYSASKQTQYF.

This sequence joins TRBV15 and TRBJ2-3; unclear D gene. Germline values: CDR1 LNHNV, CDR2 YYDKDF (reference sequence). Trimming stripped 5 bases from V and 2 bases from J, with 5 bases between. The CDR3 totals 12 residues. For the CDR3, the DNA is TGTGCCACCAGCCTTACCACAGATACGCAGTATTTT. It translates to CATSLTTDTQYF.

This clonotype was seen only a few times. CDR3 sequence (DNA): TGTGCCAGCAGCCTAGGGCTGTCCGGGACGTTAAATGAAAAACTGTTTTTT. Translated, it gives CASSLGLSGTLNEKLFF. The chain uses TRBV28 and TRBJ1-4; perhaps TRBD1 as D (5 bases). The CDR3 consists of 17 residues. V was pared by 6 bases and J by 5 bases, with 22 bases between. The germline gives CDR1 MDHEN, CDR2 SYDVKM.

This clonotype was seen repeatedly, ten times or more. The rearrangement joins TRBV6-1 to TRBJ2-7; TRBD1 might be the D (6 bases). Trimming took 4 bases from V and 0 from J, leaving 10 bases between them. The germline CDR1 and CDR2 sequences are MNHNS and SASEGT. The length of the CDR3 is 14 residues. CDR3 protein: CASSGGQSSYEQYF. The CDR3 DNA is TGTGCCAGCAGTGGAGGACAGAGCTCCTACGAGCAGTACTTC.

This clonotype was detected many times. At one boundary the junction diverges from the germline segment, which might be a read error. The CDR3 protein is CASSLGQGSYNEQFF. The CDR3 region has the DNA TGTGCCAGCAGTTTGGGACAGGGGTCGTACAATGAGCAGTTCTTC. The chain is built from TRBV5-5 and TRBJ2-1; TRBD1 aligns across 10 bases. This CDR3 spans 15 amino acids. Per germline, CDR1 SGHKS and CDR2 YYEKEE (reference sequence).

This clonotype appeared many times. The rearrangement uses TRBV10-3 and TRBJ1-1, with TRBD1 as a possible D gene (6 bases). This CDR3 region has 13 residues. V was shortened by 2 bases and J by 6 bases, with 10 bases between the two germline ends. The V gene's germline CDR1 is ENHRY and CDR2 SYGVKD. The CDR3 nucleotides are TGTGCCATCAGTGAGAGGGACAAATCTGAAGCTTTCTTT. Translation: CAISERDKSEAFF.

In its sample, this clonotype is medium-sized. The genes are TRBV7-9 and TRBJ2-1; D gene uncertain. Germline V gene data show CDR1 as SEHNR and CDR2 as FQNEAQ (reference sequence). Trimming took 4 bases from V and 6 from J, leaving 7 bases between them. The CDR3 is 12 amino acids. The CDR3 sequence is CASSSPGNEQFF. As DNA, the CDR3 is TGTGCCAGCAGCTCCCCCGGCAATGAGCAGTTCTTC.

This clonotype was picked up a small number of times. J is TRBJ1-1 and V is TRBV12-3 or TRBV12-4; no firm D call. Deletions cut 5 bases from V and 10 bases from J, with 14 bases between. There are 12 residues in the CDR3. The CDR3 spells CASSPSGRVAFF. The CDR3 region has the DNA TGTGCCAGCAGTCCCTCCGGGAGGGTAGCTTTCTTT.

On this clonotype: The CDR3 carries no conserved terminal phenylalanine or tryptophan, so it likely arises from a read error. The J gene is TRBJ1-5, the V gene TRBV6-2 or TRBV6-3; tentatively, D is TRBD1 (6 bases). Germline assignment: CDR1 MNHEY and CDR2 SVGEGT. The CDR3 length is 15 residues. The V end was cut by 5 bases, the J end by 5 bases, with 16 bases between. The CDR3: CASSEVLGGDQPQHI. In nucleotides, the CDR3 is TGTGCCAGCAGTGAAGTTTTAGGGGGTGATCAGCCCCAGCATATT.

This clonotype was detected many times. The CDR3 protein is CASSYSFARDQPQHF. The DNA of the CDR3 is TGTGCCAGCAGTTACTCGTTCGCCAGGGATCAGCCCCAGCATTTT. V gene TRBV6-5 combines with J gene TRBJ1-5; possible D gene TRBD1, 5 bases. With 0 bases removed from V and 5 bases from J, the gap between germline ends came to 11 bases. The CDR3 totals 15 residues. Per germline, CDR1 MNHEY and CDR2 SVGAGI.

A remark on this clonotype: A much larger clone differs from this one at a single base, so this may be a read error. The V call is TRBV28, the J call TRBJ2-3, with unresolved D. The CDR3 consists of 17 residues. V lost 2 bases to trimming and J lost 2 bases, with 17 bases between them. CDR1 and CDR2 from the germline V gene are MDHEN and SYDVKM. The CDR3 sequence: CASSLPNRARFTDTQYF. As DNA, the CDR3 is TGTGCCAGCAGTTTACCCAATCGGGCGCGGTTCACAGATACGCAGTATTTT.

The V call is TRBV5-1, the J call TRBJ2-7, with 10 positions matching TRBD2. This CDR3 comprises 17 residues. J lost 1 base, V lost 5 bases, and 12 bases had no gene match. Germline V CDR1 and CDR2: SGHRS, YFSETQ. The CDR3 sequence: CASSSGLAGAGSYEQYF. In nucleotides, the CDR3 is TGCGCCAGCAGTTCGGGGCTAGCGGGAGCAGGGTCCTACGAGCAGTACTTC. Looking up the rest from reference TRBV5-1 and TRBJ2-7 gives the full variable domain: KAGVTQTPRYLIKTRGQQVTLSCSPISGHRSVSWYQQTPGQGLQFLFEYFSETQRNKGNFPGRFSGRQFSNSRSEMNVSTLELGDSALYLCASSSGLAGAGSYEQYFGPGTRLTVT.